Listed below are T cell receptor beta chains from one sample, sequenced in a study of cytomegalovirus exposure and HLA in healthy donors. The data were produced by immunoSEQ multiplex PCR, yet TCRdb's version contains in-frame clones alone and is incomplete. The sample yields more than 250,000 clones, 75% to 90% seen once. Sequenced: PBMCs. The source is a woman aged 30 to 39 in good health and CMV-seropositive. The CDR3 runs from the conserved cysteine through the conserved F or W. A D gene is named only where the DNA matches it firmly. Clone size is given for some rows only: seen once, a few or many times, or a class if the clone is expanded.

>.|TRBJ2-7|TRBV2|.
TGTGCCAGCAGGGAACAGGGCCCTTCCTACGAGCAGTACTTC
CASREQGPSYEQYF
>.|TRBJ2-1|TRBV6-5|TRBD1
TGTGCCAGCAGGACCACAGGGGGCTCCTACAATGAGCAGTTCTTC
CASRTTGGSYNEQFF
>.|TRBJ1-2|TRBV4-3|.
TGCGCCAGCAGCCAAGAGATCGTAGACCTCGGGCAAGTCTATGGCTACACCTTC
CASSQEIVDLGQVYGYTF
>.|TRBJ2-1|TRBV5-6|TRBD2
TGTGCCAGCAGCTTCGGGGGGTACAATGAGCAGTTCTTC
CASSFGGYNEQFF
>.|TRBJ2-7|TRBV29-1|.
TGCAGCGTTGAAAGGGGAAACTACGAGCAGTACTTC
CSVERGNYEQYF
>.|TRBJ1-1|TRBV5-5|.
TGTGCCAGCAGCGATGGACCGATGAACACTGAAGCTTTCTTT
CASSDGPMNTEAFF
>.|TRBJ1-3|TRBV30|TRBD1
TGTGCCTGGAGCCGGACAGGATCTGGAAACACCATATATTTT
CAWSRTGSGNTIYF
>.|TRBJ1-4|TRBV4-3|.
TGCGCCAGCAGCCAACTACCGGGGGGGCTGGGGATTGAAAAACTGTTTTTT
CASSQLPGGLGIEKLFF
>.|TRBJ2-7|TRBV6-1|TRBD1
TGTGCCAGCATCGGGACAGGGAGTAACCACGAGCAGTACTTC
CASIGTGSNHEQYF
>.|TRBJ2-7|TRBV18|.
TGTGCCAGCTCACCAAGCACACTTACCTACGAGCAGTACTTC
CASSPSTLTYEQYF
>.|TRBJ2-7|TRBV4-1|.
TGCGCCAGCAGCCAAGTTCGGGCATACGAGCAGTACTTC
CASSQVRAYEQYF
>.|TRBJ2-5|TRBV4-2|TRBD2
TGTGCCAGCAGCCAATCGACTAGCGGTGGTGGCGAGACCCAGTACTTC
CASSQSTSGGGETQYF
>.|TRBJ2-7|TRBV28|.
TGTGCCAGCAGTCTTAGCGGACCCACCTACGAGCAGTACTTC
CASSLSGPTYEQYF
>once|TRBJ2-1|TRBV5-1|TRBD2
TGCGCCAGCAGCTCCGGACTAGCGGGGGCCTACAATGAGCAGTTCTTC
CASSSGLAGAYNEQFF
>.|TRBJ1-5|TRBV28|.
TGTGCCACCATTAAAAGGGGGTATCAGCCCCAGCATTTT
CATIKRGYQPQHF
>.|TRBJ2-3|TRBV5-4|.
TGTGCCAGCAGCTCCATCCCAGGGTCAGATACGCAGTATTTT
CASSSIPGSDTQYF
>.|TRBJ2-7|TRBV7-8|.
TGTGCCAGCACCGTTTGGCTAGGCGGTTCCTACGAGCAGTACTTC
CASTVWLGGSYEQYF
>.|TRBJ1-5|TRBV20-1|.
TGCAGTGTCAGGGGTCAGCCCCAGCATTTT
CSVRGQPQHF
>.|TRBJ2-7|TRBV9|TRBD1
TGTGCCAGCAGCGTAGGTGGTCGACAGGGGGCGGGTGAGCAGTACTTC
CASSVGGRQGAGEQYF
>.|TRBJ1-5|TRBV27|TRBD1
TGTGCCAGCAGTTCTAACAGGGGCCTAGATCAGCCCCAGCATTTT
CASSSNRGLDQPQHF
>.|TRBJ1-2|TRBV7-8|.
TGTGCCAGCAGCCTAAGGCGAGAAAACTATGGCTACACCTTC
CASSLRRENYGYTF
>few|TRBJ2-2|TRBV2|TRBD2
TGTGCCAGCAACTTAGCGGGAACGAACACCGGGGAGCTGTTTTTT
CASNLAGTNTGELFF
>few|TRBJ2-7|TRBV27|.
TGTGCCAGCAGCCAGGGCAGGGGCTCCTACGAGCAGTACTTC
CASSQGRGSYEQYF
>.|TRBJ1-1|TRBV28|TRBD1
TGTGCCAGCAACCCCGGACAGGGATCGTGGACTGAAGCTTTCTTT
CASNPGQGSWTEAFF
>once|TRBJ2-6|TRBV9|.
TGTGCCAGCAGCGTCTACAGGGAGGGGGCCAACGTCCTGACTTTC
CASSVYREGANVLTF
>.|TRBJ1-1|TRBV29-1|.
TGCAGCGTTGGGGGTGGCACTGAAGCTTTCTTT
CSVGGGTEAFF